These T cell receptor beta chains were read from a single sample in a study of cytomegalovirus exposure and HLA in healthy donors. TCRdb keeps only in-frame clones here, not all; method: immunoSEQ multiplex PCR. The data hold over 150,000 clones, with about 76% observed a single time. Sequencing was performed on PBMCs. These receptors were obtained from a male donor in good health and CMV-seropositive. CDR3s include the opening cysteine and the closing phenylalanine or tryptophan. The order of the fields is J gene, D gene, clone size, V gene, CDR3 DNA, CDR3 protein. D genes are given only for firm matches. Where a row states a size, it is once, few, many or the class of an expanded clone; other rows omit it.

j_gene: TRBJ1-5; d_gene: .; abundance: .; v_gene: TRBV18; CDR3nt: TGTGCCAGCTCACCCGTGGGAGGGCCGAGGAATCAGCCCCAGCATTTT; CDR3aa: CASSPVGGPRNQPQHF
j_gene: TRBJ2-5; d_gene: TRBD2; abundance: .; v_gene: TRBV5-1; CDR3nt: TGCGCCAGCAGCCTTGGGGGGGAGCAGTACTTC; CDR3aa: CASSLGGEQYF
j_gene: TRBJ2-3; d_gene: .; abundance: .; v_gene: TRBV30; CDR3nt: TGTGCCTGGAGTTTAGGGCTTGGGGGGATCAGCACAGATACGCAGTATTTT; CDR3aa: CAWSLGLGGISTDTQYF
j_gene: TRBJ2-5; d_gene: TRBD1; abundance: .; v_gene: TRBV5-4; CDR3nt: TGTGCCACCCACAGGGGGCAGGGAGAGACCCAGTACTTC; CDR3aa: CATHRGQGETQYF
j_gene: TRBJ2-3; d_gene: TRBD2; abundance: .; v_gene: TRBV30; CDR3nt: TGTGCCTGGAGGCGCGGGGGAGCAGATACGCAGTATTTT; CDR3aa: CAWRRGGADTQYF
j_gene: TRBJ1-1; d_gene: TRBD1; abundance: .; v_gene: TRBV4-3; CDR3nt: TGCGCCAGCAGCCAAGCACAGGGGTTAAACACTGAAGCTTTCTTT; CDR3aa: CASSQAQGLNTEAFF
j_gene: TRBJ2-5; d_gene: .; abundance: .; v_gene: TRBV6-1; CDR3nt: TGTGCCAGCAGTGAAATCCTCGGGAAAGAGACCCAGTACTTC; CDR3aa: CASSEILGKETQYF
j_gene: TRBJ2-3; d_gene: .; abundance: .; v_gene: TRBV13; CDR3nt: TGTGCCAGCAGCGGCCGCTTATCAGATACGCAGTATTTT; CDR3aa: CASSGRLSDTQYF
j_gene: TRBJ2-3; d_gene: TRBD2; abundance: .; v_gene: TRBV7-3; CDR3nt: TGTGCCAGCAGCTTAAAGCTCCTAGCGGGAGCAAGCACAGATACGCAGTATTTT; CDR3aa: CASSLKLLAGASTDTQYF
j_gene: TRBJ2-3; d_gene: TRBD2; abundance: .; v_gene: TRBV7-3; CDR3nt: TGTGCCAGCAGCCGCGGGGCCAGCGGGGGACTTACGAATACGCAGTATTTT; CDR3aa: CASSRGASGGLTNTQYF
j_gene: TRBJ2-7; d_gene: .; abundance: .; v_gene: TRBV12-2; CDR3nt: .; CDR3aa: CASRSLSVAGGTYEQYF
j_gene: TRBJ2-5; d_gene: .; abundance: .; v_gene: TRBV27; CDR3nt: TGTGCCAGCATCATACCTCTGGGGGACTACCAAGAGACCCAGTACTTC; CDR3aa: CASIIPLGDYQETQYF
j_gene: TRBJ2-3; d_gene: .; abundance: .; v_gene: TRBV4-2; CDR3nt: TGTGCCAGCAGCCAAGAAGGGGTCACAGATACGCAGTATTTT; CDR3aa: CASSQEGVTDTQYF
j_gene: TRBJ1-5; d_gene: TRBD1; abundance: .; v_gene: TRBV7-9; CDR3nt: TGTGCCAGCAGCCCCAGGGGGGGCAATCAGCCCCAGCATTTT; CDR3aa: CASSPRGGNQPQHF
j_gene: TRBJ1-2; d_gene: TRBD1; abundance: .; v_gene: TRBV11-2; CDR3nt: TGTGCCAGCAGCTTGGGGTTTGACAGGGATGGCTACACCTTC; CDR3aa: CASSLGFDRDGYTF
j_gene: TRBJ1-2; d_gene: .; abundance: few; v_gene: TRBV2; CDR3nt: TGTGCCAGCAGTGGGGCAGGCGCACACTATGGCTACACCTTC; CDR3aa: CASSGAGAHYGYTF
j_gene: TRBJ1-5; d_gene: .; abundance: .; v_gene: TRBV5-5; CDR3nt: TGTGCCAGCAGACCTGAGGCAGGGTCTCGTCAGCCCCAGCATTTT; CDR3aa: CASRPEAGSRQPQHF